The 10 T cell receptor beta chains listed next were all sequenced from one sample in a study of radiotherapy plus CTLA-4 blockade in lung cancer. Generated by immunoSEQ multiplex PCR, the TCRdb table keeps only in-frame clones and is missing some. Among 90,000 to 130,000 clones listed, over 65% were seen once. This sample comprised peripheral blood, obtained from a patient treated with radiotherapy plus ipilimumab. These receptors all stem from a human donor with non-small cell lung cancer that progressed on radiotherapy plus ipilimumab. Some clones in this sample may be carry-over from other donors' samples.

This clone showed up just a few times. V usage is TRBV19 and J usage is TRBJ1-3, with D tentatively TRBD1 (5 bases). This CDR3 comprises 16 residues. Germline CDR1 is LNHDA and CDR2 is SQIVND (reference sequence). V was trimmed by 4 bases and J by 5 bases, leaving 18 bases between them. The CDR3: CASSTQAGAQRNTIYF. DNA of the CDR3: TGTGCCAGTAGTACACAGGCTGGGGCGCAACGAAACACCATATATTTT.

This clone was seen only a few times. V is TRBV6-1 and J is TRBJ2-3; 10 nucleotides agree with TRBD2. The trim removed 6 bases at V and 1 base at J, leaving 4 bases unmatched. CDR3 length: 15 amino acids. Germline CDR1 and CDR2: MNHNS and SASEGT. DNA for the CDR3: TGTGCCAGCAGCTATACTAGCGGGGGCACAGATACGCAGTATTTT. Amino acids: CASSYTSGGTDTQYF.

As for this clone: The same CDR3 is also encoded by other DNA sequences in this sample. Here the CDR3 reads CASSESTGDQPQHF. CDR3 DNA: TGTGCCAGCAGTGAATCCACAGGGGATCAGCCCCAGCATTTT. V and J are TRBV2 and TRBJ1-5; TRBD1 matches at 7 bases. J lost 5 bases, V lost 2 bases, and 3 bases had no gene match. Germline values: CDR1 SNHLY, CDR2 FYNNEI. The CDR3 runs 14 residues.

The chain employs TRBV10-3 and TRBJ2-5, with D tentatively TRBD2 (5 bases). Germline V CDR1 and CDR2: ENHRY, SYGVKD. V lost 8 bases to trimming and J lost 5 bases, with 12 bases between them. The CDR3 consists of 12 residues. CDR3 loop: CAIQTGSETQYF. CDR3 DNA sequence: TGTGCCATCCAGACGGGGAGCGAGACCCAGTACTTC.

V gene TRBV29-1 combines with J gene TRBJ2-2; a weak D match, TRBD1 (5 bases). Trimming took off 6 bases at V and 0 bases at J, with 14 bases between the two ends. There are 15 residues in the CDR3. The germline CDR1 and CDR2 sequences are SQVTM and ANQGSEA. The CDR3 here is CSVEKGAPNTGELFF. CDR3 sequence (DNA): TGCAGCGTGGAAAAAGGGGCCCCGAACACCGGGGAGCTGTTTTTT.

The V and J genes are TRBV5-6 and TRBJ1-6; D call uncertain. The CDR3 has 15 amino acids. Trimming shortened V by 1 base and J by 0 bases, and 5 bases separated the two germline ends. Germline V gene sequence: CDR1 SGHDT, CDR2 YYEEEE. For the CDR3, the DNA is TGTGCCAGCAGCTTGAGGAGCTCCTATAATTCACCCCTCCACTTT. Its protein product is CASSLRSSYNSPLHF.

The chain links TRBV6-6 to TRBJ1-1; D gene uncertain. The germline CDR1 and CDR2 sequences are MNHNY and SVGAGI (reference sequence). Trimming took off 6 bases at V and 1 base at J, with 12 bases between the two ends. The CDR3 is made up of 14 amino acids. As DNA, the CDR3 is TGTGCCAGCAGGAGTGCGACGGCGAACACTGAAGCTTTCTTT. Amino acid sequence: CASRSATANTEAFF.

There are a few counts of this clone. The CDR3, as DNA: TGTGCCAGCAGCTTCAGGGGTATCGACTATGGCTACACCTTC. It encodes CASSFRGIDYGYTF. The chain recombines TRBV13 with TRBJ1-2, with a weak D call TRBD1 (6 bases). V lost 3 bases and J lost 3, with 11 bases in between. The germline V gene encodes CDR1 PRHDT and CDR2 FYEKMQ (reference sequence). CDR3 length equals 14 residues.

V gene TRBV5-1 combines with J gene TRBJ1-5, with D perhaps matching TRBD1 (5 bases). The CDR3 is made up of 13 amino acids. CDR1 is SGHRS, CDR2 YFSETQ, per germline. V lost 3 bases to trimming and J lost 7 bases, with 11 bases between them. The CDR3 DNA reads as TGCGCCAGCAGCTCTCAAGGGGACCAGCCCCAGCATTTT. It encodes CASSSQGDQPQHF.

CDR3 bases: TGCGCCAGCACGACAGCCAGCGAAGAGACCCAGTACTTC. It codes for CASTTASEETQYF. The V call is TRBV5-1, the J call TRBJ2-5; D possibly corresponds to TRBD1 (5 bases). From germline, CDR1 is SGHRS and CDR2 YFSETQ. Trimming removed 6 bases at V and 3 bases at J, with 12 bases between. This CDR3 comprises 13 residues.